This record covers a single T cell receptor beta chain. V shed 4 bases and J 3 bases; nucleotides not matched to a gene: 0. The CDR3 runs 13 residues. CDR1 and CDR2 from the germline V gene are LGHDT and YNNKEL (reference sequence). The data were taken from a study of blood T cell repertoires in COVID-19. Study background: Whether acute or convalescent, the COVID-19 samples came from the United States, Italy and Spain.

TCRdb's table, derived via immunoSEQ multiplex PCR, lists solely in-frame clones and lacks some. This sample yields roughly 100,000 clones, of which approximately 90% are seen a single time; more than 3.5% belongs to the top ten. V is TRBV3-1 (or the pseudogene TRBV3-2) and J is TRBJ1-1; 9 nucleotides line up with TRBD1. This TCR was recovered from a human donor with COVID-19, enrolled during active disease. The donor label of this sample is uncertain. Sequencing was done on a sample of peripheral blood. The DNA for the CDR3 is TGTGCCAGCAGCCGACAGGGGGACACTGAAGCTTTCTTT. This encodes CASSRQGDTEAFF.